The clone carrying this T cell receptor (beta chain) was observed at least ten times. Its antigen is unidentified. Time point described: newly diagnosed GD, antithyroid drugs for less than 3 months. There was RNA extracted from PBMCs, and the TCR library was made from it. This specimen belongs to a study of regulatory T cells in long-lasting Graves disease. In the study overall: Antithyroid drugs had been given to newly diagnosed Graves' patients for under 3 months. Broader study findings: It was possible that the small sample size reduced accuracy. Relative to new patients (approximately 1,000), persistent patients exhibited greater sharing of public clonotypes (around 3,000).

Trimming cost V 4 bases and J 0 bases, with 15 bases left between them. Germline values: CDR1 MNHEY, CDR2 SVGEGT. CDR3 length: 17 residues. Relying on iRepertoire HTBI primers and Arm-PCR of CDR3 regions, the team built TCR beta libraries. TCRdb itself ran the multiplex PCR reads through MiXCR, one entry per CDR3 protein. The repertoire includes more than 400,000 distinct CDR3 sequences, around 15% of them detected once, and around 10% sits in the top ten. The same data also went into a second study, on T cells in Graves' hyperthyroidism and ophthalmopathy. That report notes: The primer set for the first-round RT-PCR of the TCR CDR3 was HTBI.

The TCR was taken from a woman aged 25 to 39 with Graves disease. The rearrangement links TRBV6-2 or TRBV6-3 to TRBJ2-2; weak D call: TRBD2 (5 bases). The source material was peripheral blood mononuclear cells (PBMCs), sampled at new diagnosis, from a patient treated with antithyroid drugs. CDR3 loop: CASSSDKVRANTGELFF. CDR3 coding DNA: TGTGCCAGCAGTTCCGACAAGGTGCGGGCGAACACCGGGGAGCTGTTTTTT.